Detailed here is one T cell receptor beta chain. This specimen comes from a study of T cell clones after liver transplantation. CDR1 is KGHSH and CDR2 is LQKENI in the germline V gene. There are 14 residues in the CDR3. With 6 bases removed from V and 3 bases from J, the gap between germline ends came to 14 bases. Clones were read by immunoSEQ multiplex PCR, and TCRdb kept only the in-frame ones, dropping some. The data hold about 99,000 clones, with about 86% observed a single time. The J gene is TRBJ1-2, the V gene TRBV18; D is perhaps TRBD1 (6 bases). This TCR came from a human patient who received a liver transplant. The T cells may come from the graft donor. Specimen: CD4+ T cells from blood, collected around 44 months after liver transplant. The CDR3 sequence is CASSPGDGDYGYTF. The CDR3 DNA sequence: TGTGCCAGCTCCCCAGGGGATGGGGACTATGGCTACACCTTC.